Listed below are T cell receptor beta chains from one sample, sequenced in a study of cytomegalovirus exposure and HLA in healthy donors. TCRdb's copy holds only in-frame clones and misses some; the assay was immunoSEQ multiplex PCR. The sample comprises about 140,000 clones, 73% of which are singletons, and about an eighth rests with the top ten. The sequenced material came from PBMCs. The receptors here all came from a human donor in good health. CDR3s include the opening cysteine and the closing phenylalanine or tryptophan. D genes are given only for firm matches. The listing skips clone size in some rows; elsewhere it reads once, few, many or a size class.

>once|TRBJ2-1|TRBV25-1|NA
CASSARAPPNEQFF
TGTGCCAGCAGTGCCAGGGCCCCCCCCAATGAGCAGTTCTTC
>NA|TRBJ1-2|TRBV15|NA
CATSRDAGGGYGYTF
TGTGCCACCAGCAGAGATGCGGGGGGCGGCTACGGCTACACCTTC
>NA|TRBJ1-2|TRBV7-8|TRBD1
CASSLGGQGGDTF
TGTGCCAGCAGCTTAGGGGGCCAGGGGGGCGACACCTTC
>NA|TRBJ1-6|TRBV9|NA
CASSVGQGGSPLHF
TGTGCCAGCAGCGTAGGCCAGGGCGGATCACCCCTCCACTTT
>NA|TRBJ2-7|TRBV4-1|TRBD1
CASSQGGTGGEQYF
TGCGCCAGCAGCCAAGGGGGGACAGGGGGCGAGCAGTACTTC
>few|TRBJ1-5|TRBV25-1|NA
CASNPWQGCLNQPQHF
TGTGCCAGCAACCCGTGGCAGGGCTGCCTCAATCAGCCCCAGCATTTT
>once|TRBJ1-4|TRBV4-2|NA
CASSQVFEGDEKLFF
TGTGCCAGCAGCCAAGTATTCGAGGGTGATGAAAAACTGTTTTTT
>NA|TRBJ2-7|TRBV4-1|TRBD1
CASSQAGGRYEQYF
TGCGCCAGCAGCCAGGCAGGGGGACGGTACGAGCAGTACTTC
>few|TRBJ2-7|TRBV11-3|NA
CASSLSQVGYEQYF
TGTGCCAGCAGCTTGTCCCAGGTCGGCTACGAGCAGTACTTC
>NA|TRBJ1-1|TRBV12-2|NA
CASRSHRTMNTEAFF
TGTGCAAGTCGCTCACACAGGACTATGAACACTGAAGCTTTCTTT
>NA|TRBJ2-1|TRBV6-6|TRBD2
CASSFTSGDNEQFF
TGTGCCAGCAGTTTCACTAGCGGGGACAATGAGCAGTTCTTC
>NA|TRBJ1-5|TRBV6-5|TRBD1
CASSYSSTGVNQPQHF
TGTGCCAGCAGTTACTCCTCAACAGGGGTTAATCAGCCCCAGCATTTT
>NA|TRBJ2-3|TRBV7-8|TRBD2
CASSPREGITDTQYF
TGTGCCAGCAGCCCCCGGGAGGGTATAACAGATACGCAGTATTTT
>NA|TRBJ1-4|TRBV4-2|TRBD1
CASSQARLGQGTRKLFF
TGTGCCAGCAGCCAAGCCCGCTTGGGACAGGGGACAAGAAAACTGTTTTTT
>NA|TRBJ2-3|TRBV10-3|NA
CAISDGASTDTQYF
TGTGCCATCAGTGATGGGGCTAGCACAGATACGCAGTATTTT
>NA|TRBJ2-7|TRBV4-1|NA
CASSQEWGRTYEQYF
TGCGCCAGCAGCCAAGAATGGGGCAGGACCTACGAGCAGTACTTC